Described below is a single T cell receptor beta chain sequence and its context. Antigen: not known. Single viable CD3+CD4+CD8-CD45RO+ cells were sorted as the memory CD4+ T cells. The record originates from a study of memory CD4+ T cells and cytomegalovirus serostatus. Points from the study as a whole: CMV serostatus prediction reached median AUC approximately 0.95, or 0.91 with US-trained model.

The germline V gene has CDR1 KGHSH and CDR2 LQKENI. Trimming removed 3 bases from V and 0 bases from J, with 6 bases in between. This CDR3 is 13 amino acids long. The data were produced by immunoSEQ multiplex PCR, yet TCRdb's version contains in-frame clones alone and is incomplete. The sample comprises around 76,000 clones, 60% to 80% of which are singletons, and 2% to 3% rests with the top ten. The clonotype originates from an adult in good health and CMV-seropositive. Sequencing used memory CD4+ T cells from blood. The V gene is TRBV18, the J gene TRBJ2-7, with D perhaps TRBD2 (5 bases). The CDR3 spells CASSPGSSYEQYV. The DNA of the CDR3 is TGTGCCAGCTCACCGGGGAGCTCCTACGAGCAGTACGTC.